The 21 T cell receptor beta chains below all came from one sample that was sequenced in a study of beta chain features in type 1 diabetes (dated 2018 in TCRdb). To prepare the library, the immunoSEQ multiplex PCR assay was applied. The High Capacity cDNA Reverse Transcription Kit was used to reverse transcribe all of the isolated RNA, meaning that expressed TCRB transcripts were what got sequenced. TCRdb provides this immuneACCESS table in a form limited to in-frame rearrangements. Some clones are lacking; in checked studies, under half of them reflect an unresolved V gene, and why the rest are absent is not known. This sample holds fewer than 350,000 clones; roughly 21% were observed only once. The ten biggest clones cover approximately 0.041% of the sample. Input material: naive CD4+ T cells from blood. What the cell subset or site label conveys for this sample: true naive CD4+ T cells. The receptor set was obtained from a woman aged 18-29 years in good health.

There are a few counts of this clone. This chain uses TRBV11-2 with TRBJ2-1; D might be TRBD2 (6 bases). The V gene lost 5 bases and the J gene lost 9 bases, with 11 bases spanning the gap. The germline CDR1 and CDR2 sequences are SGHAT and FQNNGV. CDR3 length equals 12 residues. The CDR3 coding sequence is TGTGCCAGCAGCGCGACTAGTAGTGAGCAGTTCTTC. Protein product: CASSATSSEQFF.

V and J are TRBV7-9 and TRBJ1-2; D is possibly TRBD1 (6 bases). CDR1 SEHNR and CDR2 FQNEAQ come from the germline V gene (reference sequence). The CDR3 is 16 amino acids. V lost 2 bases and J 4 bases, leaving 17 bases between the germline ends. This CDR3 is CASSLIGGPTPYGYTF. CDR3 bases: TGTGCCAGCAGCTTAATCGGGGGGCCCACCCCCTATGGCTACACCTTC. The full variable domain, rest sourced from reference TRBV7-9 and TRBJ1-2, is DTGVSQNPRHKITKRGQNVTFRCDPISEHNRLYWYRQTLGQGPEFLTYFQNEAQLEKSRLLSDRFSAERPKGSFSTLEIQRTEQGDSAMYLCASSLIGGPTPYGYTFGSGTRLTVV.

V gene TRBV30 combines with J gene TRBJ2-5, with D perhaps matching TRBD1 (6 bases). The CDR3 runs to 12 residues. V was shortened by 3 bases and J by 5 bases, with 10 bases between the two germline ends. Germline CDR1 is GTSNPN and CDR2 is SVGIG (reference sequence). The CDR3 DNA follows: TGTGCCTGGAGAGGACAGACCGAGACCCAGTACTTC. Its translation: CAWRGQTETQYF. The full variable domain, completed using reference TRBV30 and TRBJ2-5, is SQTIHQWPATLVQPVGSPLSLECTVEGTSNPNLYWYRQAAGRGLQLLFYSVGIGQISSEVPQNLSASRPQDRQFILSSKKLLLSDSGFYLCAWRGQTETQYFGPGTRLLVL.

The gene calls are TRBV7-2 and TRBJ2-3; D not resolved. Germline V gives CDR1 SGHTA, CDR2 FQGNSA. The CDR3 loop spans 12 amino acids. V lost 8 bases and J lost 0, with 6 bases in between. The CDR3 DNA sequence: TGTGCCAGCTCGGAGAGCACAGATACGCAGTATTTT. Protein product: CASSESTDTQYF.

This clone occurred a few times. The rearrangement uses TRBV5-1 and TRBJ2-7; no clear D gene. Germline loops: CDR1 SGHRS, CDR2 YFSETQ. V lost 0 bases and J lost 2, with 6 bases in between. The CDR3 has 13 residues. CDR3 in amino acids: CASSLDRTYEQYF. The CDR3 nucleotides are TGCGCCAGCAGCTTGGACAGAACCTACGAGCAGTACTTC.

The chain recombines TRBV18 with TRBJ2-3; maybe TRBD1 (5 bases). The V end was cut by 3 bases, the J end by 2 bases, with 18 bases between. This CDR3 is 17 amino acids long. CDR1 and CDR2 (germline): KGHSH, LQKENI. The CDR3 loop reads CASSPQRQLTATDTQYF. CDR3 bases: TGTGCCAGCTCACCGCAGAGACAGCTAACCGCCACAGATACGCAGTATTTT.

A few counts support this clone. CDR3 in amino acids: CASSLVRDSGNTIYF. The CDR3 bases are TGTGCCAGCAGCTTGGTAAGAGACTCTGGAAACACCATATATTTT. The gene calls are TRBV5-6 and TRBJ1-3, with D unresolved. Trimming removed 0 bases at V and 0 bases at J, with 7 bases between. The germline V gene has CDR1 SGHDT and CDR2 YYEEEE. The CDR3 has 15 residues. Complete variable domain (other parts from reference TRBV5-6 and TRBJ1-3): DAGVTQSPTHLIKTRGQQVTLRCSPKSGHDTVSWYQQALGQGPQFIFQYYEEEERQRGNFPDRFSGHQFPNYSSELNVNALLLGDSALYLCASSLVRDSGNTIYFGEGSWLTVV.

CDR3 amino acids: CASSHGSAGGRNEQFF. In nucleotides, the CDR3 is TGTGCCAGCAGCCACGGGTCAGCGGGAGGACGGAATGAGCAGTTCTTC. V gene TRBV4-2 combines with J gene TRBJ2-1; 9 nucleotides agree with TRBD2. V shed 3 bases and J 7 bases; nucleotides not matched to a gene: 10. This CDR3 spans 16 amino acids. CDR1 is LGHNA and CDR2 is YNFKEQ in the germline V gene.

This clone turned up a few times. This chain links TRBV11-3 with TRBJ2-1; D might be TRBD2 (6 bases). The CDR3 is 17 residues long. Germline lookup yields CDR1 SGHNT and CDR2 YENEEA. V was trimmed by 5 bases and J by 4 bases, leaving 21 bases between them. The CDR3 nucleotides are TGTGCCAGCAGCCGTACCGTCTTCGGGAGAAAATACAATGAGCAGTTCTTC. Translated: CASSRTVFGRKYNEQFF.

This clone showed up just a few times. V is TRBV9 and J is TRBJ1-1; no clear D. Per the germline V gene, CDR1 is SGDLS and CDR2 is YYNGEE. The CDR3 contains 15 residues. Trimming pared 4 bases from V and 0 bases from J, leaving 13 bases between. The CDR3 DNA reads as TGTGCCAGCAGCCCTCGTCTCCTAATGAACACTGAAGCTTTCTTT. This translates into CASSPRLLMNTEAFF.

This clone was seen only a few times. The rearrangement links TRBV11-2 to TRBJ2-7, with 11 bases matching TRBD2. The length of the CDR3 is 14 residues. With 5 bases clipped from V and 4 bases from J, the junction kept 4 bases outside the gene matches. Germline V lookup: CDR1 SGHAT, CDR2 FQNNGV. The CDR3 loop is CASSGGTSGYEQYF. CDR3 DNA sequence: TGTGCCAGCAGCGGAGGGACTAGCGGTTACGAGCAGTACTTC. Full variable domain (missing parts from reference TRBV11-2 and TRBJ2-7): EAGVAQSPRYKIIEKRQSVAFWCNPISGHATLYWYQQILGQGPKLLIQFQNNGVVDDSQLPKDRFSAERLKGVDSTLKIQPAKLEDSAVYLCASSGGTSGYEQYFGPGTRLTVT.

This clone has only a few counts. The chain is built from TRBV30 and TRBJ2-7; 9 positions agree with TRBD1. This CDR3 is 15 amino acids long. Germline CDR1 and CDR2: GTSNPN and SVGIG (reference sequence). J was trimmed by 1 base and V by 4 bases; bases with no gene match: 8. The CDR3 sequence: CAWISGTGNSYEQYF. CDR3 DNA sequence: TGTGCCTGGATCTCCGGGACAGGGAATTCCTACGAGCAGTACTTC.

The chain links TRBV5-1 to TRBJ2-5; D is unresolved. This CDR3 is built from 13 residues. V lost 5 bases to trimming and J lost 11 bases, with 19 bases between them. CDR1 is SGHRS and CDR2 is YFSETQ in the germline V gene. Written as DNA, the CDR3 is TGCGCCAGCAGTTTCCCGGCGGTGACTGAACAGTACTTC. Its translation: CASSFPAVTEQYF.

This clone was counted between two and nine times. The V gene is TRBV18, the J gene TRBJ2-1; TRBD1 agrees at 7 bases. This CDR3 contains 14 residues. The V gene's germline CDR1 is KGHSH and CDR2 LQKENI. V lost 0 bases to trimming and J lost 6 bases; unmatched junction nucleotides: 2. Here the CDR3 DNA reads TGTGCCAGCTCACCACCGGGACAGCCCAATGAGCAGTTCTTC. Translating it yields CASSPPGQPNEQFF.

The rearrangement joins TRBV5-1 to TRBJ1-6; TRBD1 matches at 7 bases. Trimming took 1 base from V and 9 from J; bases not matched to a gene: 4. Germline-derived CDR1 and CDR2 are SGHRS and YFSETQ. This CDR3 region has 14 residues. CDR3 sequence (DNA): TGCGCCAGCAGCTTGAGGGGACAGCTTTCACCCCTCCACTTT. Translated, it gives CASSLRGQLSPLHF.

This clone has just a few counts. The chain uses TRBV28 and TRBJ2-7; 8 bases match TRBD1. Germline values: CDR1 MDHEN, CDR2 SYDVKM. Losses at the gene ends were 4 bases for V and 3 bases for J; bases not matched to a gene: 2. The CDR3 spans 13 residues. The CDR3 nucleotides are TGTGCCAGCAGTTCAGGACAGGGCTACGAGCAGTACTTC. Its translation: CASSSGQGYEQYF.

This clone was observed a few times. V usage is TRBV5-1 and J usage is TRBJ2-2; tentative D call: TRBD2 (5 bases). Trimming shortened V by 2 bases and J by 5 bases, and 10 bases separated the two germline ends. The CDR3 is made up of 14 amino acids. Germline V gene sequence: CDR1 SGHRS, CDR2 YFSETQ. The CDR3 nucleotides read TGCGCCAGCAGCTTAATGGGAGAGACCGGGGAGCTGTTTTTT. As protein: CASSLMGETGELFF.

The chain is built from TRBV19 and TRBJ2-7, with 11 bases matching TRBD1. Germline CDR1 is LNHDA and CDR2 is SQIVND (reference sequence). J was trimmed by 3 bases and V by 6 bases; bases with no gene match: 4. The CDR3 contains 14 residues. The DNA for the CDR3 is TGTGCCAGTAGCCCTGGGACAGGGGGCTACGAGCAGTACTTC. It encodes CASSPGTGGYEQYF.

This chain's CDR3 is CASSQDGGLYGYTF. Written as DNA, the CDR3 is TGCGCCAGCAGCCAAGACGGAGGATTATATGGCTACACCTTC. V and J are TRBV4-1 and TRBJ1-2; D unresolved. The V end was cut by 0 bases, the J end by 5 bases, with 10 bases between. The CDR3 spans 14 residues. In germline, CDR1 is MGHRA, CDR2 YSYEKL.

The V and J genes are TRBV5-1 and TRBJ2-3; a possible D gene is TRBD2 (7 bases). The CDR3 consists of 15 residues. Germline values: CDR1 SGHRS, CDR2 YFSETQ. Trimming took off 2 bases at V and 3 bases at J, with 13 bases between the two ends. DNA for the CDR3: TGCGCCAGCAGCTTCCGGGGGGCAGCGACAGATACGCAGTATTTT. Its translation is CASSFRGAATDTQYF.

This chain links TRBV29-1 with TRBJ1-2, with 8 bases fitting TRBD1. The CDR3 runs 13 residues. Trimming at V came to 6 bases and at J to 3 bases, leaving 6 bases not matched to a gene. From germline, CDR1 is SQVTM and CDR2 ANQGSEA. CDR3 nucleotides: TGCAGCGTCCCAGGACAGGGCGACTATGGCTACACCTTC. Residues: CSVPGQGDYGYTF.